This entry is about one T cell receptor (beta chain). The data are from a study of blood T cell repertoires in COVID-19. The data were produced by immunoSEQ multiplex PCR, yet TCRdb's version contains in-frame clones alone and is incomplete. The table shows roughly 360,000 clones, with 87% occurring only once. The source is a man aged 30 to 45 who had recovered from COVID-19. The sequenced material came from PBMCs or T cells enriched from blood (not recorded which).

The CDR3 nucleotides are TGTGCCAGCAGCTTGAGGACAGGGGGGCGCAGCGAGCAGTACTTC. Residues: CASSLRTGGRSEQYF. This sequence joins TRBV5-6 and TRBJ2-7; 10 bases align to TRBD1. Germline assignment: CDR1 SGHDT and CDR2 YYEEEE. V shed 1 base, J shed 6 bases, and the junction held 7 bases outside the gene matches. This CDR3 has 15 amino acids.